Presented here are 5 T cell receptor beta chains from one specimen sequenced in a study of metastatic and nonmetastatic thyroid tumors. Each patient came to thyroid surgery without any prior treatment (of any kind). TCRdb called clones again from the PCR reads with MiXCR. The data contain some 15,000 clones, about 25% of them singletons. The sequencing input was adjacent normal tissue. All receptors come from a female donor with papillary thyroid cancer or a benign thyroid nodule (not recorded which). Some clones in this sample may be carry-over from other donors' samples.

The table lists this clone with many counts. For the CDR3, the DNA is TGTGCCAGCAGCCAAGGACAGGGGGTGACCCAAGAGACCCAGTACTTC. Protein: CASSQGQGVTQETQYF. The chain links TRBV3-1 to TRBJ2-5; 9 bases fit TRBD1. The germline gives CDR1 LGHDT, CDR2 YNNKEL (reference sequence). With 1 base clipped from V and 1 base from J, the junction kept 4 bases outside the gene matches. CDR3 length equals 16 residues.

This clone was seen ten or more times. This chain links TRBV11-3 with TRBJ2-7; D not resolved. The germline V gene encodes CDR1 SGHNT and CDR2 YENEEA. The V end was cut by 1 base, the J end by 5 bases, with 12 bases between. The CDR3 covers 14 residues. The DNA of the CDR3 is TGTGCCAGCAGCTTAGCGGGCAGAGAGGACGAGCAGTACTTC. This codes for CASSLAGREDEQYF.

This clone was seen a few times. The rearrangement links TRBV28 to TRBJ1-6, with D hard to call. V was cut by 7 bases and J by 0 bases, with 10 bases left in between. CDR1 is MDHEN and CDR2 is SYDVKM in the germline V gene. The CDR3 runs 15 residues. CDR3 sequence reads: CASKQHSSYNSPLHF. CDR3 nucleotide sequence: TGTGCCAGCAAACAACACAGCTCCTATAATTCACCCCTCCACTTT.

V usage is TRBV28 and J usage is TRBJ2-1, with 10 bases matching TRBD2. In germline, CDR1 is MDHEN, CDR2 SYDVKM. There are 17 residues in the CDR3. Germline trimming cut 4 bases from V and 9 bases from J; bases unmatched to any gene: 15. The CDR3, as DNA: TGTGCCAGCAGTTCTTTCCCTAGCGGGAGAGTGGATAGTGAGCAGTTCTTC. Translating gives CASSSFPSGRVDSEQFF.

Ten or more counts support this clone. A read error may explain this, as a much larger clone is one base away. This chain uses TRBV6-6 with TRBJ2-2; 7 nucleotides match TRBD2. The V gene end was trimmed by 0 bases and the J gene end by 6 bases; junction bases not matched to a gene: 10. The CDR3 totals 17 residues. Germline CDR1 and CDR2: MNHNY and SVGAGI (reference sequence). CDR3 residues: CASSYSSDFRGAGELFF. The CDR3 DNA sequence: TGTGCCAGCAGTTACTCGAGTGATTTCCGGGGGGCCGGGGAGCTGTTTTTT.